This T cell receptor (beta chain) was observed in a study of patients and donors after allogeneic stem cell transplantation. The CDR3 sequence is 16 residues long. The trim removed 4 bases at V and 4 bases at J, leaving 8 bases unmatched. Germline loops: CDR1 SGHRS, CDR2 YFSETQ. TCRdb processed the RT-PCR reads anew with MiXCR; each CDR3 protein has one entry. The sample has 400,000 to 500,000 distinct CDR3 sequences; more than 15% are singletons. Sequencing was carried out using blood, either unsorted or a sorted T cell fraction (not recorded which). The TCR comes from a human donor who was either an allogeneic HSCT recipient or a stem cell or donor lymphocyte infusion donor (not recorded which). It is not recorded whose cells these are; they may come from a transplant donor. V gene TRBV5-1 combines with J gene TRBJ2-3, with 11 nucleotides matching TRBD1. In DNA, the CDR3 is TGCGCCAGCAGCGCCCCGGGACAGGGGGTCGCAGATACGCAGTATTTT. It codes for CASSAPGQGVADTQYF.